This T cell receptor (beta chain) was identified during a study of CD8+ T cells in alopecia areata. The overall study: Treatment comprised oral tofacitinib, 5 to 10 mg twice daily, in treated patients.

Isolated RNA was reverse transcribed into cDNA used as the sequencing template. Libraries were prepared by immunoSEQ multiplex PCR; TCRdb keeps only in-frame clonotypes and omits some of them. The sample lists around 250,000 clones; less than 80% were seen once. The CDR3 runs to 14 residues. The V and J ends lost 4 bases and 6 bases respectively, with 16 bases between them. From germline, CDR1 is SGHNT and CDR2 YYREEE (reference sequence). The origin of this receptor is a human donor with alopecia areata. Material: CD4+ T cells sorted from blood, obtained at week 0. The V gene is TRBV5-4, the J gene TRBJ1-1, with D maybe TRBD1 (5 bases). CDR3 region: CASSHEGDPSEAFF. The CDR3 DNA follows: TGTGCCAGCAGCCACGAAGGGGATCCGTCTGAAGCTTTCTTT.